The clone carrying this T cell receptor beta chain was counted many times. The antigen is unknown. Germline values: CDR1 SGHDN, CDR2 FVKESK. V lost 1 base and J 4 bases, leaving 11 bases between the germline ends. This CDR3 is 15 amino acids long. Unique molecular identifiers were affixed to single, distinct cDNA molecules. A single record per CDR3 protein comes from TCRdb applying MiXCR to the 5' RACE reads. There are about 72,000 distinct CDR3 sequences in the sample; 10% occur only once, and around 7.3% lies in the top ten. The data belong to a study of early T cells in non-severe SARS-CoV-2 infection. As for the study in general: Sequencing used unsorted whole-blood bulk RNA, so chains lack pairing.

Study-level results: Reliance on VDJdb matching favored anti-spike CD8 responses; private and CD4 specificities were missed.

The V and J genes are TRBV14 and TRBJ1-3, with TRBD1 as a possible D gene (5 bases). The sample in question was whole blood, obtained at baseline. The clonotype comes from an adult who was a healthcare worker with PCR-confirmed SARS-CoV-2 infection or an uninfected control (not recorded which). The CDR3 DNA is TGTGCCAGCAGCCAAGCCGGGACGGTGGGAAACACCATATATTTT. As protein: CASSQAGTVGNTIYF.